These 12 T cell receptor beta chains share one sample of origin, sequenced in a study of shared clonotypes between healthy human individuals. Assay used: immunoSEQ multiplex PCR; TCRdb lists only in-frame clones, some missing. The sample contains about 1.5 million clones, around 97% of which appear only once. The sample comprised naive CD4+ T cells sorted from blood. The sample's subset: CD45RA+ positively selected. The receptor source for this set is a man aged 25 to 45 in good health.

The rearrangement links TRBV28 to TRBJ2-6; 8 bases are a match to TRBD1. The CDR3 has 17 residues. After removal of 5 bases from V and 0 bases from J, the junction contained 6 bases not matched to a gene. Looked up from germline, CDR1 is MDHEN and CDR2 is SYDVKM. The chain's CDR3 is CASSSQGALSGANVLTF. The CDR3 region has the DNA TGTGCCAGCAGTAGCCAGGGGGCTCTCTCTGGGGCCAACGTCCTGACTTTC. The full variable domain, completed using reference TRBV28 and TRBJ2-6, is DVKVTQSSRYLVKRTGEKVFLECVQDMDHENMFWYRQDPGLGLRLIYFSYDVKMKEKGDIPEGYSVSREKKERFSLILESASTNQTSMYLCASSSQGALSGANVLTFGAGSRLTVL.

The rearrangement joins TRBV5-1 to TRBJ2-7, with 8 bases identical to TRBD1. J lost 5 bases, V lost 2 bases, and 6 bases had no gene match. CDR1 is SGHRS and CDR2 is YFSETQ in the germline V gene. The CDR3 spans 14 residues. The CDR3 loop reads CASSFRQGSDEQYF. CDR3 DNA: TGCGCCAGCAGCTTTCGACAGGGGAGCGACGAGCAGTACTTC.

The V call is TRBV28, the J call TRBJ1-1; perhaps TRBD1 as D (5 bases). Germline loops: CDR1 MDHEN, CDR2 SYDVKM. Trimming left V 5 bases short and J 0 bases short, with 10 bases between. This CDR3 has 14 amino acids. The CDR3 reads CASSGAAVNTEAFF. DNA of the CDR3: TGTGCCAGCAGTGGGGCGGCCGTGAACACTGAAGCTTTCTTT.

The genes are TRBV14 and TRBJ2-7; D not resolved. The CDR3 has 13 amino acids. CDR1 and CDR2 (germline): SGHDN, FVKESK. V was clipped by 0 bases and J by 5 bases, with 8 bases between them. The CDR3 DNA sequence: TGTGCCAGCAGCCAAGATCTTCACGACGAGCAGTACTTC. Encoded protein: CASSQDLHDEQYF.

The chain links TRBV7-2 to TRBJ2-3; D is perhaps TRBD2 (5 bases). Germline-derived CDR1 and CDR2 are SGHTA and FQGNSA. This CDR3 has 17 amino acids. The germline V and J ends were trimmed by 1 base and 4 bases, with 18 bases remaining between them. The CDR3 region is CASSLVSADYSPDTQYF. CDR3 sequence (DNA): TGTGCCAGCAGCTTAGTTTCAGCGGATTATTCACCAGATACGCAGTATTTT.

The chain carries TRBV11-1 and TRBJ2-1, with 11 bases identical to TRBD2. Germline assignment: CDR1 SGHAT and CDR2 FQDESV (reference sequence). The CDR3 loop spans 18 amino acids. V shed 2 bases and J 0 bases; nucleotides not matched to a gene: 6. For the CDR3, the DNA is TGTGCCAGCAGCTTAATAGCGGGAGGGCCGGTCTCCTACAATGAGCAGTTCTTC. This encodes CASSLIAGGPVSYNEQFF.

The chain carries TRBV19 and TRBJ2-2; D ambiguous. Per germline, CDR1 LNHDA and CDR2 SQIVND (reference sequence). The CDR3 is 15 residues long. Trimming took 3 bases from V and 4 from J, leaving 12 bases between them. The chain's CDR3 is CASSMELTPTGELFF. CDR3 nucleotides: TGTGCCAGTAGTATGGAACTTACCCCCACCGGGGAGCTGTTTTTT. Combining the CDR3 with reference TRBV19 and TRBJ2-2 gives the whole variable domain DGGITQSPKYLFRKEGQNVTLSCEQNLNHDAMYWYRQDPGQGLRLIYYSQIVNDFQKGDIAEGYSVSREKKESFPLTVTSAQKNPTAFYLCASSMELTPTGELFFGEGSRLTVL.

The chain carries TRBV23-1 and TRBJ2-5; D gene uncertain. TRBV23-1 is an open reading frame whose function is uncertain. V shed 0 bases and J shed 2 bases, with 10 bases lying between them. This CDR3 spans 15 amino acids. CDR3 DNA: TGCGCCAGCAGTCAATCGCTGAGGCAGCAAGAGACCCAGTACTTC. Translation: CASSQSLRQQETQYF.

V is TRBV2 and J is TRBJ2-6; D not certain. Germline CDR1 is SNHLY and CDR2 is FYNNEI. CDR3 length: 14 residues. Between the trimmed V and J ends, which lost 7 bases and 0 bases, there was a span of 7 bases. CDR3 DNA sequence: TGTGCCAGCAAGGGTTTCTCTGGGGCCAACGTCCTGACTTTC. It translates to CASKGFSGANVLTF.

This chain links TRBV18 with TRBJ2-1, with 7 nucleotides matching TRBD1. This CDR3 has 16 amino acids. The junction had 8 bases not matched to a gene; V was cut back by 4 bases and J by 2 bases. Germline V gene lookup returns CDR1 KGHSH and CDR2 LQKENI. The CDR3 bases are TGTGCCAGCTCACACGGACAGGACCGCACCTACAATGAGCAGTTCTTC. Translated: CASSHGQDRTYNEQFF. Together with reference TRBV18 and TRBJ2-1, the CDR3 gives the full variable domain: NAGVMQNPRHLVRRRGQEARLRCSPMKGHSHVYWYRQLPEEGLKFMVYLQKENIIDESGMPKERFSAEFPKEGPSILRIQQVVRGDSAAYFCASSHGQDRTYNEQFFGPGTRLTVL.

Worth noting for this clone: Other DNA sequences in the sample encode the same CDR3. The chain employs TRBV5-1 and TRBJ2-3; D may be TRBD2 (5 bases). Germline CDR1 SGHRS, CDR2 YFSETQ. The CDR3 consists of 12 residues. The V and J ends lost 4 bases and 2 bases respectively, with 5 bases between them. The CDR3 DNA is TGCGCCAGCAGCCTAGCCACAGATACGCAGTATTTT. Protein product: CASSLATDTQYF.

The chain is built from TRBV14 and TRBJ1-2; TRBD1 agrees at 8 bases. This CDR3 contains 15 residues. Germline lookup yields CDR1 SGHDN and CDR2 FVKESK. Trimming removed 0 bases from V and 13 bases from J; junction bases left unmatched: 13. The CDR3 DNA sequence: TGTGCCAGCAGCCAAGATGAATCTGGACAGGGAGTTGGCACCTTC. Translating gives CASSQDESGQGVGTF.